The following is a T cell receptor (beta chain) sequence with its context. This clone was detected once. It has no known antigen specificity. Base-call qualities are not available, and no considerably larger clone is one nucleotide away. This entry belongs to a study of shared clonotypes between healthy human individuals (dated by TCRdb to between 2020 and 2021). About the study as a whole: A few men and a couple of women, aged 18 to 49 years, made up the cohort. To estimate repertoire size and how much clonotypes are shared between individuals, the study performed deep sequencing of blood TCR repertoires from roughly five healthy adults. For each donor, CD4 naive and CD4 memory were each given three plates, CD8 naive was given two plates, and CD8 memory was given one plate. To increase sequencing depth and limit assay-specific biases, different laboratories used diverse techniques to prepare libraries and sequence TCR repertoires. Each donor's leukapheresis produced roughly between roughly 0.85 and 10 billion PBMCs.

Results and caveats for the whole study, not just this receptor: Larger estimated clonotype richness was generally found for naive subsets than for memory subsets. The genetic and exposure-history diversity represented was limited by the small number of donors. Incomplete sequencing was indicated by rarefaction of sorted-subset datasets, despite the large sequencing depth. Compared with non-shared clonotypes, the clonotypes found in all four sorted-subset donors had higher generation probabilities. Sharing across four donors was observed for around 5% of naive CD4, about 3.2% of naive CD8, 2% to 2.5% of memory CD4, and roughly 0.43% of memory CD8 clonotypes. Pairwise subsampling indicated that sequencing depth was expected to affect the degree of clonotype sharing among donors. Sampling was restricted to blood, and TCR repertoires in tissue are likely to differ from TCR repertoires in blood.

Using the deep immunoSEQ assay, TCR CDR3 regions were amplified from genomic DNA by multiplex PCR. Extracted genomic DNA from each cell subset was spread evenly across all wells of several immunoSEQ 96-well plates, with each plate serving as a replicate. For sorted subsets, each replicate PCR was loaded with 200 ng genomic DNA, equivalent to about 30,000 T cell genomes. Purified libraries were quantified with a Qubit 3.0 fluorometer, sized on a Bioanalyzer 2100, and re-quantified with the KAPA Library Quantification kit. A separate single-read 150-cycle Illumina NextSeq 550 flow cell was used to sequence each immunoSEQ 96-well plate. As for the authors' bioinformatics: Because only junctional sequences without quality scores were contained in the immunoSEQ output, filtering matching that applied to full-length reads could not be performed. To assign V/J genes and CDR3, sequences were annotated against IMGT germline references using PyIR, a Python wrapper for IgBLAST v1.9. Reads were filtered out if the reads had weak V/J assignments (E-value above 1e-6), no CDR3, stop codons, out-of-frame junctions, or ambiguous translated residues. V3J clonotypes were defined by identical inferred V gene, J gene, and CDR3 amino acid sequence. Percentage overlap between repertoires was computed as shared unique clonotypes divided by the size of the smaller repertoire. Three approaches were used to assess repertoire richness: RTK rarefaction, the Chao1 estimator, and Recon v2.1 estimates of unobserved clonotypes. Generation probabilities for all TCRbeta clonotypes obtained by the gDNA method from several donors were computed using OLGA. TCRdb obtained this table from immuneACCESS and retained in-frame rearrangements with V and J assigned. These tables miss some clones; where compared with another copy, unresolved V genes account for less than half of the shortfall, and the remainder is unexplained. V and J calls and clone size come straight from that table; D and trimming were deduced from the DNA. The sample table shows roughly 2.1 million clones, and about 93% are seen once. The top ten clones comprise 1.5% to 2% of the sample.

CD8 naive samples consisted of CD45RO-negative cells that were positively selected for CCR7, yielding a CD45RA+CCR7+ population without TemRA cells. The donors were healthy, HIV-negative adults who had no recently reported acute infections or vaccinations. Only Caucasian adults living in Nashville, Tennessee, USA were represented among the donors. Blood was obtained by leukapheresis, after which PBMCs were separated by Ficoll-Histopaque density gradient centrifugation and cryopreserved in liquid nitrogen vapor phase. Purity and quantity of every magnetically sorted T cell population were checked by analytical flow cytometry. Genomic DNA was isolated from each sorted fraction and quantified by UV absorbance on a Nanodrop 2000c. The TCR was taken from a man younger than 35 in good health. Some clones in this sample may be carry-over from other donors' samples. Sequenced: naive CD8+ T cells from PBMCs. This specimen's cell subset or site label, per the study, means: CD45RA+CCR7+.

CDR3 loop: CASSVGVGNTYEQYF. The bases are TGTGCCAGCAGCGTAGGCGTCGGGAACACCTACGAGCAGTACTTC. The receptor chain draws on TRBV9 and TRBJ2-7; matching of 5 bases hints at TRBD2 as the D gene. The junction carries 12 bases between V and J, which are trimmed by 0 bases and 2 bases respectively. The germline V gene specifies SGDLS as CDR1 and YYNGEE as CDR2. The CDR3 numbers 15 residues from cysteine through phenylalanine. Only the CDR3 part of the read is kept: 45 bases, read in frame from the first base.